Ten or more counts support the clone carrying this TCR beta chain. Trimming removed 5 bases from V and 3 bases from J, with 22 bases in between. The CDR3 is 17 residues long. Per the germline V gene, CDR1 is SEHNR and CDR2 is FQNEAQ (reference sequence). The sample comes from a study of T cell repertoires in cytomegalovirus infection. Study summary: Shared public TCR beta signatures pointed to both CMV infection and a matching HLA type.

TCRdb passed the reads through MiXCR, listing each CDR3 protein once. This table has 150,000 to 200,000 distinct CDR3 sequences, approximately 15% appearing once. The clonotype was recovered from a human donor in good health (CMV status not recorded). Some clones in this sample may be carry-over from other donors' samples. J is TRBJ1-1 and V is TRBV7-9; D is possibly TRBD1 (6 bases). Sequenced material: PBMCs. The CDR3 sequence is CASSPPLGKGGYTEAFF. The CDR3 DNA follows: TGTGCCAGCAGCCCTCCCCTAGGAAAAGGGGGATACACTGAAGCTTTCTTT.